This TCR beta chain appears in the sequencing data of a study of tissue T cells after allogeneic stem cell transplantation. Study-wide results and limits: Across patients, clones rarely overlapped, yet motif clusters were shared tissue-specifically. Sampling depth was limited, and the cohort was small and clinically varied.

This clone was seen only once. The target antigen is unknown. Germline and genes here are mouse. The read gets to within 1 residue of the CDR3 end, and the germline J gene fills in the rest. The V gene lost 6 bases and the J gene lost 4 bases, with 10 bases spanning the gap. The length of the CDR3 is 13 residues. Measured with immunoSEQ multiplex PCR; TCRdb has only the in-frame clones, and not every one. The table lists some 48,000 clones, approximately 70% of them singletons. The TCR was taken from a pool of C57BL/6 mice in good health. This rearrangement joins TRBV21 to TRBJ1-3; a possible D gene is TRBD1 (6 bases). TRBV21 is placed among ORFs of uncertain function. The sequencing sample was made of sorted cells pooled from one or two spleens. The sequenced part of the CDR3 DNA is TGTGCTAGCAGGGCAGGGGACGGAAATACGCTCTAT. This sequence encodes CASRAGDGNTLY. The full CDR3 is CASRAGDGNTLYF.